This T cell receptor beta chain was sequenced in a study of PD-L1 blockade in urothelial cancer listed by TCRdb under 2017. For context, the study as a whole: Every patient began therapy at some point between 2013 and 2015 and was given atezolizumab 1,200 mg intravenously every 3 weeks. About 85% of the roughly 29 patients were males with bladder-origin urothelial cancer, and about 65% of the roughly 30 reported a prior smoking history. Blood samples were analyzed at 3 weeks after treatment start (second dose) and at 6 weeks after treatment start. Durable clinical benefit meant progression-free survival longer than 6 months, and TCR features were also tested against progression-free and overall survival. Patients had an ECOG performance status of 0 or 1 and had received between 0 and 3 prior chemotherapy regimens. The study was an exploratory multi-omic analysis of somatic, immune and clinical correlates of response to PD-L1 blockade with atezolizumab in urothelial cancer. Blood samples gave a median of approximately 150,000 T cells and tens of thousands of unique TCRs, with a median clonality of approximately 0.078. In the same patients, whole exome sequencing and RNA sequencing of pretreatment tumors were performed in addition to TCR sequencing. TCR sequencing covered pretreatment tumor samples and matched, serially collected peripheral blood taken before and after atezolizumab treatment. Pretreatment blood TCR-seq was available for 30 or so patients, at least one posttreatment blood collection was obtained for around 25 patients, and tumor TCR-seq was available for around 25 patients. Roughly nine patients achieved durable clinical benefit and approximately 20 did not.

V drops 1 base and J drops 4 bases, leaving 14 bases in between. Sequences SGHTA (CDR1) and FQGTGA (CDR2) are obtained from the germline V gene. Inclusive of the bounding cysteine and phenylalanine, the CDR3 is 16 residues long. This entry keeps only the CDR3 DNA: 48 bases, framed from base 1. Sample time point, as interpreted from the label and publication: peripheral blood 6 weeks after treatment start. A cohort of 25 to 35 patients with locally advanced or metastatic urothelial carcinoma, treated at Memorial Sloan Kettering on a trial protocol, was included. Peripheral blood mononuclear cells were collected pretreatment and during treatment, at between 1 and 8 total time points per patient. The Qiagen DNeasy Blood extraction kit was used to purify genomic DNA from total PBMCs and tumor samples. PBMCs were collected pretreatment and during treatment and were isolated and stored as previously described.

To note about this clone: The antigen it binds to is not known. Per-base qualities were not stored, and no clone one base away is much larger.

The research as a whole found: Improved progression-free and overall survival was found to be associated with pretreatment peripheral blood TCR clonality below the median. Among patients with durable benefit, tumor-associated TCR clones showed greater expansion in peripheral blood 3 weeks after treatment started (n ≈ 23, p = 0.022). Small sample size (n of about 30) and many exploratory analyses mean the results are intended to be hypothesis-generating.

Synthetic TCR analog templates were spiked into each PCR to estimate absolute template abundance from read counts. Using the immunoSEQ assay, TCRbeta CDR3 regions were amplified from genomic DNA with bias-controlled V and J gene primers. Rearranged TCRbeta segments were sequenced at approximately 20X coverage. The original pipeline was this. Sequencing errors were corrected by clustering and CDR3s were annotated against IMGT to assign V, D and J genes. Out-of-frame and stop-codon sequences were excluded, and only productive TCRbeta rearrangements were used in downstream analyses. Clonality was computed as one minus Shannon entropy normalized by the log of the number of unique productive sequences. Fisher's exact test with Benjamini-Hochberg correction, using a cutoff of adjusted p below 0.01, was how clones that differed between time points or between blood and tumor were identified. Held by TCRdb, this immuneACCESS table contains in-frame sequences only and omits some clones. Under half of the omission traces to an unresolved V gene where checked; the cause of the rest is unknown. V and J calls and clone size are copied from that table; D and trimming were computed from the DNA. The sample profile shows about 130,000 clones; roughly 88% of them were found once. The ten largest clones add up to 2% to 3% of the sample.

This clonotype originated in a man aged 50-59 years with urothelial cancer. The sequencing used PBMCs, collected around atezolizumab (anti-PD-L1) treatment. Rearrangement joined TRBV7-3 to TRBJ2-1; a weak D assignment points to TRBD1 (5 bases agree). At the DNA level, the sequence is TGTGCCAGCAGCTTAAATAGGTGGCAGGGATACAATGAGCAGTTCTTC. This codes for CASSLNRWQGYNEQFF.